Sequencing of this T cell receptor (beta chain) was carried out in a study of T cell responses to AZD1222 COVID-19 vaccine. Across the study: Whether given at about 4 or about 12 weeks, second doses were pooled. Study-wide points: Among AZD1222 vaccinees, only six were seropositive at baseline. The study found Spike-specific TCR breadth and depth rose after two AZD1222 doses.

The CDR3 is made up of 15 amino acids. CDR1 is LGHNA, CDR2 YNFKEQ, per germline. The V end lost 1 base, the J end lost 0 bases, and 7 bases lay between the germline ends. This table comes from immunoSEQ multiplex PCR, and its TCRdb copy is limited to in-frame clones, with some not included. Among approximately 190,000 clones listed, approximately 90% were seen once. Worth noting for this clone: The antigen is unknown.

This chain joins TRBV4-2 and TRBJ1-5; D remains ambiguous. Here the sequenced sample was peripheral blood, taken on day 0 of AZD1222 vaccination. The clonotype originates from an adult in good health. The DNA for the CDR3 is TGTGCCAGCAGCCAAGTGGGGAATAGCAATCAGCCCCAGCATTTT. This translates into CASSQVGNSNQPQHF.